Listed below are T cell receptor beta chains from one sample, sequenced in a study of cytomegalovirus exposure and HLA in healthy donors. Here immunoSEQ multiplex PCR was the method, and the copy in TCRdb shows in-frame clones only, minus some. Of roughly 87,000 clones in the sample, 70% to 75% were seen once. The sequencing sample was made of PBMCs. The receptors stem from a man aged 60 to 75 in good health and CMV-seronegative. The CDR3 runs from the conserved cysteine through the conserved F or W. D genes are given only for firm matches. Expanded clones get a size class; other rows say once, few or many, or leave the size out.

v_gene	j_gene	abundance	d_gene	CDR3aa	CDR3nt
TRBV19	TRBJ2-2	-	TRBD2	CASSKQVREGTGELFF	TGTGCCAGTAGTAAACAGGTTAGGGAGGGCACCGGGGAGCTGTTTTTT
TRBV6-4	TRBJ2-1	-	TRBD2	CASSAAGGRNEQFF	TGTGCCAGCAGTGCAGCGGGGGGGCGCAATGAGCAGTTCTTC
TRBV5-6	TRBJ1-2	-	-	CASSYEGYGYTF	TGTGCCAGCAGCTATGAGGGTTATGGCTACACCTTC
TRBV28	TRBJ2-7	-	-	CASSAHPEQYF	TGTGCCAGCAGTGCACACCCCGAGCAGTACTTC
TRBV9	TRBJ2-3	-	-	CASTLSPLPKPTDTQYF	TGTGCCAGCACCCTTAGCCCCCTACCTAAACCCACAGATACGCAGTATTTT
TRBV6-5	TRBJ1-2	-	TRBD1	CASRPLDREDHGYTF	TGTGCCAGCAGACCGTTGGACAGGGAAGATCATGGCTACACCTTC
TRBV18	TRBJ1-1	-	TRBD1	CASSSPDRGVTEAFF	TGTGCCAGCTCATCCCCGGACAGGGGCGTCACTGAAGCTTTCTTT
TRBV7-3	TRBJ2-3	once	TRBD2	CASSPGGHTDTQYF	TGTGCCAGCAGCCCGGGGGGGCACACAGATACGCAGTATTTT
TRBV19	TRBJ2-6	few	TRBD2	CASTPRKGESGGYVRANVLTF	TGTGCCAGTACCCCAAGGAAGGGGGAAAGCGGGGGGTACGTTCGGGCCAACGTCCTGACTTTC
TRBV6-6	TRBJ2-2	-	TRBD2	CASSYRLAGTGELFF	TGTGCCAGCAGTTACCGACTAGCTGGGACCGGGGAGCTGTTTTTT
TRBV25-1	TRBJ1-4	-	TRBD1	CASSAPPGTGNEKLFF	TGTGCCAGCAGTGCACCCCCCGGGACAGGGAATGAAAAACTGTTTTTT
TRBV7-9	TRBJ1-5	-	-	CASSPPGRQPQHF	TGTGCCAGCAGCCCTCCGGGGAGACAGCCCCAGCATTTT
TRBV7-8	TRBJ1-1	-	TRBD1	CASSYRDPGQANTEAFF	TGTGCCAGCAGCTATAGAGACCCGGGACAGGCAAACACTGAAGCTTTCTTT
TRBV5-6	TRBJ1-2	-	TRBD1	CASSWGQPYYGYTF	TGTGCCAGCAGCTGGGGACAGCCCTACTATGGCTACACCTTC
TRBV30	TRBJ1-2	-	-	CAWGANRLAGYTF	TGTGCCTGGGGGGCCAACCGACTGGCGGGCTACACCTTC
TRBV19	TRBJ2-7	-	TRBD1	CASSVNRGPAGLGLLLEQYF	TGTGCCAGTAGTGTTAACAGGGGGCCCGCGGGGTTGGGGCTCCTCCTCGAGCAGTACTTC
TRBV5-4	TRBJ1-5	-	-	CASSQEDASGQPQHF	TGTGCCAGCAGCCAGGAGGATGCTTCAGGTCAGCCCCAGCATTTT
TRBV11-3	TRBJ2-5	once	TRBD2	CASSETSGGAGETQYF	TGTGCCAGCAGCGAAACTAGCGGGGGGGCCGGTGAGACCCAGTACTTC
TRBV2	TRBJ2-7	few	TRBD2	CASSPSSSGVYEQYF	TGTGCCAGCAGTCCCTCCTCTAGCGGGGTCTACGAGCAGTACTTC
TRBV11-2	TRBJ2-5	-	-	CASSLGRRGLQETQYF	TGTGCCAGCAGCTTAGGTCGGCGGGGCTTACAAGAGACCCAGTACTTC
TRBV29-1	TRBJ2-3	once	TRBD2	CSLRGRLAGADTQYF	TGCAGCCTACGTGGACGGCTAGCGGGGGCAGATACGCAGTATTTT
TRBV27	TRBJ1-2	-	-	CASSLSAYGYTF	TGTGCCAGCAGTTTATCGGCCTATGGCTACACCTTC
TRBV7-9	TRBJ2-7	few	-	CASSRRGSYEQYF	TGTGCCAGCAGCCGCCGCGGGTCCTACGAGCAGTACTTC
TRBV6-5	TRBJ2-7	few	-	CASIGGYEQYF	TGTGCCAGCATCGGGGGCTACGAGCAGTACTTC
TRBV18	TRBJ1-1	once	-	CASSPVGGEGTEAFF	TGTGCCAGCTCACCAGTAGGGGGGGAAGGCACTGAAGCTTTCTTT
TRBV6-5	TRBJ2-7	-	-	CASSSGWEYEQYF	TGTGCCAGCAGTTCTGGCTGGGAGTACGAGCAGTACTTC
TRBV27	TRBJ2-3	-	-	CASKLRWDTRRPTDTQYF	TGTGCCAGCAAACTCCGCTGGGACACCCGGCGACCCACAGATACGCAGTATTTT
TRBV6-1	TRBJ1-1	few	-	CASSTTPEAFF	TGTGCCAGCAGTACTACCCCGGAAGCTTTCTTT
TRBV4-1	TRBJ2-2	-	-	CASSQGGAGGAGRSGELFF	TGCGCCAGCAGCCAAGGGGGGGCAGGGGGTGCGGGCCGCTCCGGGGAGCTGTTTTTT
TRBV7-9	TRBJ1-5	-	-	CSSSLGGGRGLNQPQHF	TGTTCCAGCAGCTTGGGGGGGGGCAGGGGATTAAATCAGCCCCAGCATTTT
TRBV7-9	TRBJ2-5	-	TRBD2	CASRPLAGGQETQYF	TGTGCCAGCAGACCCTTGGCGGGGGGACAAGAGACCCAGTACTTC
TRBV2	TRBJ2-2	few	TRBD2	CASRPGWTSSTGELFF	TGTGCCAGCAGGCCCGGTTGGACTAGCTCCACCGGGGAGCTGTTTTTT
TRBV9	TRBJ2-3	-	TRBD2	CASSAFGTNTDTQYF	TGTGCCAGCAGCGCCTTTGGGACTAACACAGATACGCAGTATTTT
TRBV9	TRBJ2-7	-	TRBD1	CASSFGQGPYEQYF	TGTGCCAGCAGCTTTGGACAGGGTCCATACGAGCAGTACTTC
TRBV9	TRBJ2-1	-	TRBD2	CASSAQGLAGEYNEQFF	TGTGCCAGCAGCGCCCAGGGACTAGCGGGGGAGTACAATGAGCAGTTCTTC
TRBV7-8	TRBJ2-1	-	TRBD2	CASSLRRGGPYNEQFF	TGTGCCAGCAGCTTAAGGCGGGGGGGCCCCTACAATGAGCAGTTCTTC
TRBV14	TRBJ2-5	once	TRBD2	CASSPRTSGRETQYF	TGTGCCAGCAGCCCTCGGACTAGCGGGAGGGAGACCCAGTACTTC
TRBV6-1	TRBJ2-5	-	-	CASSDGAGTQETQYF	TGTGCCAGCAGTGATGGTGCGGGGACCCAAGAGACCCAGTACTTC
TRBV10-3	TRBJ1-5	-	-	CAISSTGNSNQPQHF	TGTGCCATCAGTTCCACAGGGAATAGCAATCAGCCCCAGCATTTT
TRBV18	TRBJ2-3	-	TRBD2	CASSPTGSGATTDTQYF	TGTGCCAGCTCACCTACCGGGAGCGGGGCTACCACAGATACGCAGTATTTT
TRBV5-5	TRBJ2-1	few	-	CASSQATTEFF	TGTGCCAGCAGCCAAGCGACCACGGAGTTCTTC
TRBV11-2	TRBJ1-1	-	-	CASSLEEDTEAFF	TGTGCCAGCAGCTTAGAAGAGGACACTGAAGCTTTCTTT
TRBV9	TRBJ1-3	once	-	CASSAGWSGNTIYF	TGTGCCAGCAGCGCCGGGTGGTCTGGAAACACCATATATTTT
TRBV4-1	TRBJ2-5	-	TRBD2	CASSRGLWTSGGHQETQYF	TGCGCCAGCAGCCGCGGCCTCTGGACTAGCGGGGGCCACCAAGAGACCCAGTACTTC
TRBV6-4	TRBJ2-7	-	-	CASSDGCRDSLLYEQYF	TGTGCCAGCAGTGACGGGTGCCGTGACAGTCTTCTCTACGAGCAGTACTTC
TRBV4-1	TRBJ1-2	-	-	CASSQDFGLAGYTF	TGCGCCAGCAGCCAAGATTTTGGCCTTGCTGGCTACACCTTC
TRBV7-6	TRBJ1-1	-	TRBD1	CASSSGQGVWTEAFF	TGTGCCAGCAGCTCTGGACAGGGGGTATGGACTGAAGCTTTCTTT
TRBV19	TRBJ1-2	once	-	CASKLTGYGYTF	TGTGCCAGTAAGCTGACAGGCTATGGCTACACCTTC